This entry lists 8 T cell receptor beta chains sequenced from one sample in a study of human T cells and chemical hapten exposure. Each CDR3 protein is one row after TCRdb ran MiXCR on the RACE reads. The profile shows some 120,000 distinct CDR3 sequences, about 9% of them singletons. Noted time point: healthy volunteer bleed at 2 weeks. Researchers extracted total RNA from unfractionated whole blood. Sequenced material: whole blood. These receptors came from a male donor in good health. Some clones in this sample may be carry-over from other donors' samples.

This clonotype was counted only a few times. The J gene is TRBJ1-3, the V gene TRBV5-1; 9 bases fit TRBD1. CDR3 length: 18 amino acids. J lost 0 bases, V lost 3 bases, and 10 bases had no gene match. Per the germline V gene, CDR1 is SGHRS and CDR2 is YFSETQ. CDR3 bases: TGCGCCAGCAGCTCCACGCCGGGACAGGGTAGCTCTGGAAACACCATATATTTT. Translating it yields CASSSTPGQGSSGNTIYF.

With respect to this clonotype: It may be a read error: a sequence one base away is much more abundant. The rearrangement joins TRBV10-3 to TRBJ2-3; a weak D match, TRBD2 (5 bases). Trimming took 4 bases from V and 1 from J, leaving 9 bases between them. Germline-derived CDR1 and CDR2 are ENHRY and SYGVKD. This CDR3 has 14 residues. In nucleotides, the CDR3 is TGTGCCATCAGTGCTAGCATAGGCACAGATACGCAGTATTTT. It yields the protein CAISASIGTDTQYF.

This clonotype has a handful of counts. The chain joins TRBV29-1 to TRBJ2-1, with 14 bases matching TRBD2. V lost 5 bases and J lost 10; bases outside the gene matches: 22. Germline lookup yields CDR1 SQVTM and CDR2 ANQGSEA. CDR3 length equals 19 residues. DNA for the CDR3: TGCAGCGTTTCCCCTCGATCACGCTCCGGGACTAGCGGGAGTAGAGAGCAGTTCTTC. Translated: CSVSPRSRSGTSGSREQFF.

As for this clonotype: Mismatch with germline at one junction end may stem from a read error. V usage is TRBV15 and J usage is TRBJ2-2, with D possibly being TRBD2 (6 bases). The CDR3 sequence is 15 residues long. CDR1 and CDR2 (germline): LNHNV, YYDKDF (reference sequence). CDR3 residues: CVTSSLTGVTGELFF. The CDR3, as DNA: TGTGTCACCAGCAGCCTCACGGGAGTCACCGGGGAGCTGTTTTTT.

This clonotype was seen ten or more times. The rearrangement joins TRBV6-6 to TRBJ2-3; 8 bases line up with TRBD2. The CDR3 length is 17 residues. CDR1 is MNHNY and CDR2 is SVGAGI in the germline V gene (reference sequence). V was clipped by 6 bases and J by 0 bases; unmatched bases: 11. Written as DNA, the CDR3 is TGTGCCAGCAGACCCGGATCGGGGGGGGGTAGCACAGATACGCAGTATTTT. It translates to CASRPGSGGGSTDTQYF.

The chain couples TRBV10-3 to TRBJ2-1; 9 nucleotides align to TRBD1. Germline V gene sequence: CDR1 ENHRY, CDR2 SYGVKD. The CDR3 is 16 residues long. The V gene end was trimmed by 6 bases and the J gene end by 6 bases; junction bases not matched to a gene: 12. CDR3 DNA sequence: TGTGCCATCAGAGATCCGGACAGGGGCTTTGGCAATGAGCAGTTCTTC. Protein sequence: CAIRDPDRGFGNEQFF.

This clonotype was counted only a few times. The chain couples TRBV12-3 or TRBV12-4 to TRBJ2-1, with D maybe TRBD1 (6 bases). The CDR3 is 16 amino acids. V lost 1 base and J lost 2, with 12 bases in between. CDR3 DNA: TGTGCCAGCAGTTTAGGTCTCCCAGGGGCCTACAATGAGCAGTTCTTC. This gives the protein CASSLGLPGAYNEQFF.

CDR3 sequence: CASSLGGDNSPLHF. The CDR3 bases are TGTGCCAGCAGCTTAGGAGGGGATAATTCACCCCTCCACTTT. The rearrangement uses TRBV7-6 and TRBJ1-6, with TRBD1 as a possible D gene (5 bases). The CDR3 loop spans 14 amino acids. Germline V gene sequence: CDR1 SGHVS, CDR2 FNYEAQ. Deletions cut 1 base from V and 5 bases from J, with 6 bases between.